The clone carrying this T cell receptor beta chain was observed at least ten times. Its antigen is currently unknown. CDR1 SGHTA and CDR2 FQGTGA come from the germline V gene. This CDR3 spans 15 amino acids. With 2 bases removed from V and 9 bases from J, the gap between germline ends came to 17 bases. This sample was taken from a study of T cells after yellow fever vaccination. TCRdb reanalysed the 5' RACE reads using MiXCR and keeps one entry per CDR3 protein. Seen here are 150,000 to 200,000 distinct CDR3 sequences, approximately 6% observed once, and the top ten hold roughly 3%. Regarding the study as a whole: Overall, a small share of clonotypes was seen in both CD4 and CD8 compartments. Reappearing after the booster were most of the clones from primary vaccination (around 96% CD4, 70% to 90% CD8).

The sequencing here drew on CD4+ T cells sorted from PBMCs, taken on the day of the first yellow fever vaccination. The gene calls are TRBV7-3 and TRBJ2-1; D gene uncertain. The receptor was derived from a man aged 18 to 29 who received the YFV17D yellow fever vaccine. CDR3 protein: CASSLVYSGDGEQFF. The CDR3 DNA is TGTGCCAGCAGCTTAGTTTACTCGGGCGATGGTGAGCAGTTCTTC.